What follows is one T cell receptor (beta chain) and its context. Its target is unknown. HTBI primers from iRepertoire and Arm-PCR of CDR3 regions yielded the TCR beta libraries. TCRdb redid the calling of the multiplex PCR reads with MiXCR, one entry per CDR3 protein. The table shows fewer than 450,000 distinct CDR3 sequences, with 14% to 15% occurring only once. These data belong to a study of regulatory T cells in long-lasting Graves disease. Study-level points and caveats: Having only a small sample size may have limited accuracy. Peripheral blood, not thyroid tissue, was the sole material studied.

The CDR3 sequence is 18 residues long. Germline CDR1 reads ENHRY; CDR2 reads SYGVKD. V lost 8 bases to trimming and J lost 1 base; unmatched junction nucleotides: 12. The time point: newly diagnosed GD, antithyroid drugs for less than 3 months. PBMC RNA served as the TCR library source. Per American Thyroid Association guidelines, Graves' disease was diagnosed. These data also formed part of another study, on T cells in Graves' hyperthyroidism and ophthalmopathy. That work adds: Patients aged 18 to 65 with hyperthyroidism were newly diagnosed, with duration under 2 months.

The source material was peripheral blood mononuclear cells (PBMCs), sampled at new diagnosis, from a patient treated with antithyroid drugs. This clonotype originated in a woman aged 40 to 55 with Graves disease. The rearrangement joins TRBV10-3 to TRBJ2-6, with 9 positions matching TRBD2. Here the CDR3 reads CAIGREQGLASGANVLTF. The CDR3 DNA is TGTGCCATCGGCCGCGAACAGGGACTAGCTTCTGGGGCCAACGTCCTGACTTTC.